The 18 T cell receptor beta chains below come from one sample, sequenced in a study of T cells in Graves' hyperthyroidism and ophthalmopathy (dated by TCRdb to between 2018 and 2020). Library preparation used multiplex PCR. Instrument on record: Illumina HiSeq 2000. Amplification of TCR beta CDR3 regions was carried out from RNA transcripts. The TCR CDR3 was subjected to a first round of RT-PCR using the HTBI primer set and the Qiagen OneStep RT-PCR kit. In-frame beta chains were kept once TCRdb had trimmed the public reads at Q25 with fastp and called clones with MiXCR. Identical CDR3 proteins give one entry, which carries the most common genes and DNA. Recorded for this sample are 250,000 to 350,000 distinct CDR3 sequences; 16% of them occurred a single time. The ten largest clones capture around 34% of the sample. Sequenced material: blood. The origin of the receptors is a man aged 25 to 45 with Graves' hyperthyroidism.

The chain combines TRBV30 with TRBJ1-3; D remains unclear. This CDR3 spans 14 amino acids. CDR1 is GTSNPN and CDR2 is SVGIG in the germline V gene (reference sequence). V dropped 7 bases and J dropped 0 bases, with 13 bases sitting between them. CDR3 amino acids: CASYLGSSGNTIYF. CDR3 sequence (DNA): TGTGCCTCGTACCTGGGGAGCTCTGGAAACACCATATATTTT.

V and J are TRBV14 and TRBJ1-2, with D tentatively TRBD1 (5 bases). Trimming left V 0 bases short and J 4 bases short, with 12 bases between. Germline V gives CDR1 SGHDN, CDR2 FVKESK. The CDR3 runs to 15 residues. The CDR3, as DNA: TGTGCCAGCAGCCAAGAGGCAGGGCCCTTCTATGGCTACACCTTC. It is translated as CASSQEAGPFYGYTF.

This clonotype was seen ten or more times. The chain joins TRBV27 to TRBJ1-2, with D unclear. The germline V gene has CDR1 MNHEY and CDR2 SMNVEV (reference sequence). Trimming cost V 0 bases and J 2 bases, with 13 bases left between them. This CDR3 region has 16 residues. The CDR3: CASSLSVPRSNYGYTF. CDR3 coding DNA: TGTGCCAGCAGTTTATCGGTACCCAGATCCAACTATGGCTACACCTTC.

The genes are TRBV3-1 and TRBJ1-2, with D tentatively TRBD1 (6 bases). V gave up 6 bases and J gave up 8 bases, with 16 bases separating them. This CDR3 region has 13 residues. CDR1 and CDR2 from the germline V gene are LGHDT and YNNKEL (reference sequence). The CDR3 sequence is CASSQSPGQGYTF. CDR3 DNA sequence: TGTGCCAGCAGTCAAAGCCCAGGACAGGGCTACACCTTC.

In its sample, this clonotype was seen a few times. This chain links TRBV2 with TRBJ2-3; D may be TRBD1 or TRBD2 (6 bases each). Per germline, CDR1 SNHLY and CDR2 FYNNEI. This CDR3 region has 14 residues. V lost 6 bases, J lost 5 bases, and 15 bases lay in between. This CDR3 reads CASRRGAGQDTQYF. In nucleotides, the CDR3 is TGTGCCAGCAGGAGGGGGGCGGGCCAAGATACGCAGTATTTT.

The CDR3 DNA reads as TGTGCCAGCAGCGTACGCCCGGCTATGAGGGCTTTCTTT. It codes for CASSVRPAMRAFF. The chain combines TRBV9 with TRBJ1-1; D gene unclear. CDR1 and CDR2 from the germline V gene are SGDLS and YYNGEE. CDR3 size: 13 residues. The germline V and J ends were trimmed by 1 base and 11 bases, with 15 bases remaining between them. The whole variable domain, filled in from reference TRBV9 and TRBJ1-1, reads DSGVTQTPKHLITATGQRVTLRCSPRSGDLSVYWYQQSLDQGLQFLIQYYNGEERAKGNILERFSAQQFPDLHSELNLSSLELGDSALYFCASSVRPAMRAFFGQGTRLTVV.

This clonotype was seen many times. The J gene is TRBJ2-1, the V gene TRBV7-3; 10 nucleotides line up with TRBD2. Germline V CDR1 and CDR2: SGHTA, FQGTGA. The V segment lost 5 bases and the J segment 8 bases; nucleotides outside the gene matches: 6. The CDR3 covers 14 residues. The CDR3 is CASSPSGSFYEQFF. CDR3 DNA sequence: TGTGCCAGCAGCCCTAGCGGGAGTTTCTATGAGCAGTTCTTC.

In this sample, this clonotype turned up many times. This chain links TRBV12-3 or TRBV12-4 with TRBJ2-1, with TRBD2 matching over 10 bases. V lost 6 bases, J lost 1 base, and 3 bases stayed unmatched. The CDR3 has 15 amino acids. The CDR3 DNA follows: TGTGCCAGCAGACCTAGCGGGAGTTCCTACAATGAGCAGTTCTTC. Residues: CASRPSGSSYNEQFF.

In this sample, this clonotype turned up many times. This rearrangement joins TRBV12-5 to TRBJ1-1; tentatively, D is TRBD1 (6 bases). Per the germline V gene, CDR1 is LGHNT and CDR2 is FRNRAP. The V and J ends lost 6 bases and 1 base respectively, with 9 bases between them. The CDR3 loop spans 13 amino acids. In nucleotides, the CDR3 is TGTGCTAGTGGCCCAGGGGCGAACACTGAAGCTTTCTTT. Its protein product is CASGPGANTEAFF.

J is TRBJ1-1 and V is TRBV13; 9 bases line up with TRBD1. Germline CDR1 is PRHDT and CDR2 is FYEKMQ (reference sequence). J was trimmed by 1 base and V by 5 bases; bases with no gene match: 5. The CDR3 runs 15 residues. DNA of the CDR3: TGTGCCAGCAGCAACCAGGGACAGGGGAACACTGAAGCTTTCTTT. Its translation is CASSNQGQGNTEAFF. Looking up the rest from reference TRBV13 and TRBJ1-1 gives the full variable domain: AAGVIQSPRHLIKEKRETATLKCYPIPRHDTVYWYQQGPGQDPQFLISFYEKMQSDKGSIPDRFSAQQFSDYHSELNMSSLELGDSALYFCASSNQGQGNTEAFFGQGTRLTVV.

As to this clonotype: This may be a read error: a much more frequent sequence differs by one nucleotide. The CDR3 spells CASSPGDPSTDTQYF. The CDR3 DNA follows: TGCGCCAGCAGCCCCGGCGACCCTAGCACAGATACGCAGTATTTT. This sequence joins TRBV5-1 and TRBJ2-3; no reliable D call. The germline V gene has CDR1 SGHRS and CDR2 YFSETQ. This CDR3 is 15 amino acids long. The V gene lost 4 bases and the J gene lost 0 bases, with 12 bases spanning the gap.

This clonotype appeared a few times. The chain joins TRBV20-1 to TRBJ2-7; 12 bases fit TRBD2. The CDR3 spans 15 residues. V lost 0 bases, J lost 5 bases, and 5 bases stayed unmatched. Germline CDR1 DFQATT, CDR2 SNEGSKA (reference sequence). Here the CDR3 DNA reads TGCAGTGCTAGAGACCAGACTAGCGGGAGCCACGAGCAGTACTTC. This translates into CSARDQTSGSHEQYF.

The chain couples TRBV11-3 to TRBJ2-2, with 9 bases lining up with TRBD1. The CDR3 runs to 15 residues. V lost 4 bases, J lost 5 bases, and 5 bases stayed unmatched. CDR1 is SGHNT, CDR2 YENEEA, per germline. The CDR3 loop is CASSWGTGRTGELFF. CDR3 bases: TGTGCCAGCAGCTGGGGGACAGGGAGGACCGGGGAGCTGTTTTTT.

In its sample, this clonotype was seen many times. The rearrangement joins TRBV12-3 or TRBV12-4 to TRBJ2-2; tentative D call: TRBD1 (5 bases). The CDR3 totals 12 residues. V was shortened by 10 bases and J by 7 bases, with 13 bases between the two germline ends. The CDR3 bases are TGTGCCACAAATCCAGGGAACGGGGAGCTGTTTTTT. Translation: CATNPGNGELFF.

This clonotype was observed many times. V is TRBV5-6 and J is TRBJ2-5; 7 bases line up with TRBD2. Germline V gene sequence: CDR1 SGHDT, CDR2 YYEEEE. CDR3 length equals 17 residues. Losses at the gene ends were 4 bases for V and 5 bases for J; bases not matched to a gene: 17. CDR3 nucleotide sequence: TGTGCCAGCAGCCCCGGGGGTAGCGGGTCCCCGGGGGAGACCCAGTACTTC. It is translated as CASSPGGSGSPGETQYF.

This clonotype showed up just a few times. The V gene is TRBV20-1, the J gene TRBJ2-7; no clear D gene. The germline gives CDR1 DFQATT, CDR2 SNEGSKA (reference sequence). The CDR3 consists of 13 residues. The V and J ends lost 2 bases and 0 bases respectively, with 8 bases between them. The CDR3 nucleotides read TGCAGTGCTAGAACAGCCTCCTCCTACGAGCAGTACTTC. Its translation is CSARTASSYEQYF.

The chain links TRBV10-2 to TRBJ2-5, with a weak D call TRBD2 (5 bases). This CDR3 region has 14 residues. Per the germline V gene, CDR1 is WSHSY and CDR2 is SAAADI. Trimming cost V 8 bases and J 4 bases, with 17 bases left between them. The CDR3 sequence is CASSWGNGGETQYF. CDR3 DNA sequence: TGCGCCAGCTCGTGGGGAAATGGAGGAGAGACCCAGTACTTC.

This chain joins TRBV19 and TRBJ1-1, with TRBD1 matching over 9 bases. Germline V gene data show CDR1 as LNHDA and CDR2 as SQIVND (reference sequence). This CDR3 comprises 17 residues. V shed 4 bases, J shed 0 bases, and the junction held 9 bases outside the gene matches. This chain's CDR3 is CASSKGQGGFMNTEAFF. CDR3 nucleotides: TGTGCCAGTAGTAAGGGACAGGGAGGTTTCATGAACACTGAAGCTTTCTTT.